Listed below are T cell receptor beta chains from one sample, sequenced in a study of metastatic and nonmetastatic thyroid tumors. TCRdb re-called the PCR reads via MiXCR. The table lists roughly 6,800 clones, under 20% of them singletons. Sequencing input: adjacent normal tissue. The receptors were gathered from a female donor with papillary thyroid cancer or a benign thyroid nodule (not recorded which). Some clones in this sample may be carry-over from other donors' samples. CDR3s include the opening cysteine and the closing phenylalanine or tryptophan.

j_call v_call cdr3_aa
TRBJ2-1 TRBV6-6 CASSFGVLAGYNEQFF
TRBJ2-7 TRBV29-1 CSVGDSLSYEQYF
TRBJ1-2 TRBV6-1 CASSSVGGSGYGYTF
TRBJ2-7 TRBV11-2 CASSLLARGGTYEQYF
TRBJ1-2 TRBV9 CASSAQGNYGYTF
TRBJ2-3 TRBV6-1 CASSPLAGGTDTQYF
TRBJ2-3 TRBV11-2 CASSLDLARFTDTQYF
TRBJ1-1 TRBV28 CASQDGQPGEAFF
TRBJ2-7 TRBV6-6 CASSYSKIPHEQYF
TRBJ1-1 TRBV24-1 CATRTGGRDTEAFF
TRBJ2-7 TRBV6-5 CASSYSDRCHEQYF
TRBJ1-3 TRBV6-8 CASTGGALFSGNTIYF